One T cell receptor beta chain is described in this entry. Sequenced by immunoSEQ multiplex PCR; TCRdb stores in-frame clones only, minus some. The table records 210,000 or so clones, less than 90% of them present only once. The V gene's germline CDR1 is ENHRY and CDR2 SYGVKD. Trimming removed 0 bases from V and 4 bases from J, with 7 bases in between. The CDR3 sequence is 13 residues long. Cohorts were assigned according to the clinical history that participants reported. This sample is part of a study of blood T cell repertoires in COVID-19. V is TRBV10-3 and J is TRBJ2-7; possible D gene TRBD1, 5 bases. The source material was PBMCs or T cells enriched from blood (not recorded which). This clonotype was sampled from a woman in her forties or fifties in a cohort exposed to, infected with or recovered from COVID-19 (not recorded which). This CDR3 is CAISESTEYEQYF. The CDR3 DNA follows: TGTGCCATCAGTGAGTCGACAGAATACGAGCAGTACTTC.